The 31 T cell receptor beta chains presented below share a single source sample, sequenced in a study of cytomegalovirus exposure and HLA in healthy donors. PCR was performed using 60 Vbeta and 13 Jbeta primers. Here immunoSEQ multiplex PCR was the method, and the copy in TCRdb shows in-frame clones only, minus some. The sample contains some 96,000 clones, around 64% of which appear only once. Sequencing used PBMCs. The receptors derive from a man between 60 and 70 years old in good health and CMV-seronegative.

The rearrangement uses TRBV29-1 and TRBJ2-3; 9 bases agree with TRBD1. Trimming cost V 8 bases and J 1 base; bases outside gene matches: 7. The V gene's germline CDR1 is SQVTM and CDR2 ANQGSEA. This CDR3 has 14 residues. Here the CDR3 reads CSLWGDRGTDTQYF. The CDR3 nucleotides are TGCAGCCTCTGGGGGGACAGGGGCACAGATACGCAGTATTTT.

The CDR3 is CASSIGGGEKLFF. The DNA for the CDR3 is TGTGCCAGTAGTATCGGGGGGGGTGAAAAACTGTTTTTT. The rearrangement joins TRBV19 to TRBJ1-4, with a possible D match to TRBD1 (5 bases). The CDR3 is made up of 13 amino acids. Looked up from germline, CDR1 is LNHDA and CDR2 is SQIVND (reference sequence). The germline V and J ends were trimmed by 3 bases and 7 bases, with 9 bases remaining between them.

This clone was seen a few times. V usage is TRBV5-1 and J usage is TRBJ1-4, with 7 bases aligning to TRBD1. V lost 2 bases, J lost 0 bases, and 19 bases stayed unmatched. The CDR3 sequence is 21 residues long. Germline V CDR1 and CDR2: SGHRS, YFSETQ. The DNA of the CDR3 is TGCGCCAGCAGCTTTTTTTTCGGAAGGGGACAGCCAAAGGCAACTAATGAAAAACTGTTTTTT. This codes for CASSFFFGRGQPKATNEKLFF.

This chain joins TRBV18 and TRBJ2-3, with 13 bases lining up with TRBD2. This CDR3 comprises 18 residues. V lost 3 bases to trimming and J lost 0 bases; unmatched junction nucleotides: 6. Germline CDR1 is KGHSH and CDR2 is LQKENI. The CDR3 DNA is TGTGCCAGCTCACCCACTAGCGGGGGGGCATGGAGCACAGATACGCAGTATTTT. Translated, it gives CASSPTSGGAWSTDTQYF. Full variable domain (missing parts from reference TRBV18 and TRBJ2-3): NAGVMQNPRHLVRRRGQEARLRCSPMKGHSHVYWYRQLPEEGLKFMVYLQKENIIDESGMPKERFSAEFPKEGPSILRIQQVVRGDSAAYFCASSPTSGGAWSTDTQYFGPGTRLTVL.

This clone was counted between two and nine times. The gene calls are TRBV14 and TRBJ2-5; 8 bases are shared with TRBD1. Per the germline V gene, CDR1 is SGHDN and CDR2 is FVKESK. This CDR3 is built from 14 residues. V shed 4 bases and J 5 bases; nucleotides not matched to a gene: 6. The CDR3 sequence: CASSRQGTWETQYF. The CDR3 bases are TGTGCCAGCAGCCGACAGGGGACCTGGGAGACCCAGTACTTC.

The chain recombines TRBV11-2 with TRBJ2-2; 8 bases line up with TRBD2. CDR3 size: 17 residues. After removal of 3 bases from V and 7 bases from J, the junction contained 13 bases not matched to a gene. From germline, CDR1 is SGHAT and CDR2 FQNNGV. DNA for the CDR3: TGTGCCAGCAGCTTCTCATTCGGGAGGGCCTCTGTCGGGGAGCTGTTTTTT. Amino acid sequence: CASSFSFGRASVGELFF.

The chain joins TRBV2 to TRBJ1-5; 8 bases match TRBD1. Germline V gene lookup returns CDR1 SNHLY and CDR2 FYNNEI. J lost 7 bases, V lost 7 bases, and 9 bases had no gene match. The CDR3 covers 14 residues. DNA of the CDR3: TGTGCCAGCAAAGACAGGGGTGGAGGACAGCCCCAGCATTTT. It yields the protein CASKDRGGGQPQHF.

The chain employs TRBV5-1 and TRBJ2-5, with 7 bases lining up with TRBD2. Germline V gene sequence: CDR1 SGHRS, CDR2 YFSETQ. The CDR3 is 15 amino acids. The ends lost 4 bases at V and 5 bases at J; junction bases unmatched: 11. CDR3 loop: CASSRVGREEETQYF. CDR3 in DNA: TGCGCCAGCAGCAGGGTGGGGAGGGAGGAGGAGACCCAGTACTTC.

The J gene is TRBJ1-1, the V gene TRBV28, with D perhaps matching TRBD1 (5 bases). Germline V gene lookup returns CDR1 MDHEN and CDR2 SYDVKM. This CDR3 comprises 19 residues. Trimming stripped 2 bases from V and 0 bases from J, with 22 bases between. The CDR3 nucleotides read TGTGCCAGCAGTTTAACCCTCTCCGGGGCAGGCGGGATGAACACTGAAGCTTTCTTT. This encodes CASSLTLSGAGGMNTEAFF.

The chain combines TRBV28 with TRBJ1-2, with D perhaps TRBD1 (6 bases). V dropped 8 bases and J dropped 1 base, with 14 bases sitting between them. Germline-derived CDR1 and CDR2 are MDHEN and SYDVKM. This CDR3 has 14 amino acids. The CDR3, as DNA: TGTGCCAGCGCGGGGGGGCCCGGTAACTATGGCTACACCTTC. Translation gives CASAGGPGNYGYTF.

The chain has TRBV5-1 and TRBJ2-5; TRBD1 might be the D (6 bases). V lost 0 bases and J lost 1, with 10 bases in between. The CDR3 consists of 15 residues. CDR1 SGHRS and CDR2 YFSETQ come from the germline V gene. The CDR3 DNA reads TGCGCCAGCAGCTTGGTACAGGGCCCCCAAGAGACCCAGTACTTC. Protein product: CASSLVQGPQETQYF.

On this clone: At one of its ends the junction is not consistent with the germline gene, which may arise from a read error. This chain joins TRBV27 and TRBJ2-2, with 7 bases lining up with TRBD2. The CDR3 runs 14 residues. The germline CDR1 and CDR2 sequences are MNHEY and SMNVEV (reference sequence). CDR3 DNA sequence: TGTGCCAGCAGGTTACTAGCGAATACCGGGGAGCTGTTTTTT. This codes for CASRLLANTGELFF.

Only a few counts were recorded for this clone. The J gene is TRBJ2-5, the V gene TRBV11-1; 9 nucleotides agree with TRBD1. From germline, CDR1 is SGHAT and CDR2 FQDESV (reference sequence). V trimming: 2 bases; J trimming: 6 bases; junction bases outside the gene matches: 13. The CDR3 covers 17 residues. The CDR3 loop reads CASSLMVTGGFLKTQYF. The CDR3 DNA sequence: TGTGCCAGCAGCTTAATGGTGACAGGGGGGTTTTTGAAGACCCAGTACTTC.

Only one count was recorded for this clone. J is TRBJ2-1 and V is TRBV5-5; 7 bases are shared with TRBD2. This CDR3 region has 16 residues. Germline trimming cut 0 bases from V and 2 bases from J; bases unmatched to any gene: 5. Germline V gives CDR1 SGHKS, CDR2 YYEKEE (reference sequence). CDR3 DNA: TGTGCCAGCAGCTTGGTATGGGCGGGGGCCTACAATGAGCAGTTCTTC. Amino acids: CASSLVWAGAYNEQFF.

The chain links TRBV6-1 to TRBJ2-1; unclear D gene. V lost 6 bases and J lost 9, with 6 bases in between. The CDR3 is 10 amino acids. From germline, CDR1 is MNHNS and CDR2 SASEGT. The CDR3 here is CASRTAEQFF. As DNA, the CDR3 is TGTGCCAGCAGAACAGCTGAGCAGTTCTTC.

The chain joins TRBV11-1 to TRBJ2-5; D is possibly TRBD1 (6 bases). Germline CDR1 reads SGHAT; CDR2 reads FQDESV (reference sequence). Trimming shortened V by 1 base and J by 5 bases, and 11 bases separated the two germline ends. This CDR3 region has 14 residues. The CDR3 DNA reads TGTGCCAGCAGCTTAGAGGGGGTCCAGGAGACCCAGTACTTC. Translation: CASSLEGVQETQYF. The full variable domain, with the rest looked up from reference TRBV11-1 and TRBJ2-5, is EAEVAQSPRYKITEKSQAVAFWCDPISGHATLYWYRQILGQGPELLVQFQDESVVDDSQLPKDRFSAERLKGVDSTLKIQPAELGDSAMYLCASSLEGVQETQYFGPGTRLLVL.

As regards this clone: Other DNA sequences of this sample code for an identical CDR3. The rearrangement links TRBV27 to TRBJ1-5; perhaps TRBD1 as D (5 bases). V was pared by 3 bases and J by 0 bases, with 6 bases between. The CDR3 totals 14 residues. CDR1 MNHEY and CDR2 SMNVEV come from the germline V gene (reference sequence). CDR3 region: CASSLGGSNQPQHF. In DNA form, the CDR3 reads TGTGCCAGCAGTTTGGGGGGTAGCAATCAGCCCCAGCATTTT.

The chain combines TRBV5-1 with TRBJ2-7; 10 nucleotides agree with TRBD1. This CDR3 comprises 15 residues. Looked up from germline, CDR1 is SGHRS and CDR2 is YFSETQ. V shed 3 bases and J 4 bases; nucleotides not matched to a gene: 7. The CDR3 loop is CASSSPGTGVYEQYF. The CDR3 bases are TGCGCCAGCAGCTCGCCCGGGACAGGGGTATACGAGCAGTACTTC.

This chain links TRBV6-5 with TRBJ2-1, with TRBD2 matching 10 bases. J was trimmed by 5 bases and V by 6 bases; bases with no gene match: 7. The CDR3 spans 15 residues. Germline CDR1 and CDR2: MNHEY and SVGAGI. The CDR3 bases are TGTGCCAGCAGCGTGGGACTAGCGACTAACAATGAGCAGTTCTTC. Amino acids: CASSVGLATNNEQFF.

This chain joins TRBV6-5 and TRBJ1-1; unclear D gene. The CDR3 contains 16 residues. Germline values: CDR1 MNHEY, CDR2 SVGAGI. Trimming stripped 0 bases from V and 2 bases from J, with 13 bases between. CDR3 bases: TGTGCCAGCAGTTACTCGTGGCACCGATCAAACACTGAAGCTTTCTTT. Translation gives CASSYSWHRSNTEAFF.

The chain uses TRBV5-1 and TRBJ2-7, with D possibly being TRBD1 (7 bases). V lost 5 bases to trimming and J lost 6 bases, with 15 bases between them. Germline CDR1 and CDR2: SGHRS and YFSETQ. The CDR3 is 13 residues long. The CDR3 region has the DNA TGCGCCAGCAGGGACTACAGGGGATCCGAGCAGTACTTC. It encodes CASRDYRGSEQYF.

J is TRBJ2-7 and V is TRBV10-3; 7 nucleotides line up with TRBD2. There are 13 residues in the CDR3. The germline CDR1 and CDR2 sequences are ENHRY and SYGVKD. Trimming took 10 bases from V and 4 from J; bases not matched to a gene: 10. The CDR3 region is CATYQGEGYEQYF. In DNA form, the CDR3 reads TGTGCCACCTACCAAGGGGAGGGATACGAGCAGTACTTC.

The J gene is TRBJ1-1, the V gene TRBV5-1; the match to TRBD1 covers 7 bases. Germline V gives CDR1 SGHRS, CDR2 YFSETQ. The CDR3 contains 15 residues. After removal of 4 bases from V and 7 bases from J, the junction contained 13 bases not matched to a gene. CDR3 in DNA: TGCGCCAGCAGCAGAGGGGGCCCCAAAGACGGTGAAGCTTTCTTT. Translating gives CASSRGGPKDGEAFF.

The DNA of the CDR3 is TGTGCCAGCCGCAGACAGGGGGCCCTGAAAGGGGAGCAGTTCTTC. Encoded protein: CASRRQGALKGEQFF. The rearrangement joins TRBV6-5 to TRBJ2-1; 10 bases agree with TRBD1. J was trimmed by 10 bases and V by 8 bases; bases with no gene match: 14. The CDR3 runs 15 residues. Germline CDR1 and CDR2: MNHEY and SVGAGI.

The chain is built from TRBV28 and TRBJ1-2; tentatively, D is TRBD1 (5 bases). CDR1 is MDHEN and CDR2 is SYDVKM in the germline V gene. The V end was cut by 2 bases, the J end by 8 bases, with 9 bases between. The CDR3 spans 12 residues. The CDR3 reads CASSLRGSGYTF. In nucleotides, the CDR3 is TGTGCCAGCAGTTTAAGGGGTAGCGGCTACACCTTC.

This chain connects TRBV6-4 to TRBJ1-3; 9 positions agree with TRBD1. Trimming cost V 6 bases and J 4 bases; bases outside gene matches: 10. Germline assignment: CDR1 MRHNA and CDR2 SNTAGT. The CDR3 runs to 16 residues. The CDR3 nucleotides are TGTGCCAGCAGAGGGGGGGGACAGGGTCCCGGAAACACCATATATTTT. Amino acid sequence: CASRGGGQGPGNTIYF.

This clone was counted between two and nine times. The chain has TRBV10-2 and TRBJ1-1; D is unresolved. The V and J ends lost 3 bases and 7 bases respectively, with 15 bases between them. In germline, CDR1 is WSHSY, CDR2 SAAADI. There are 14 residues in the CDR3. CDR3 in amino acids: CASSDPRSLREAFF. The CDR3 DNA sequence: TGCGCCAGCAGTGACCCCCGGTCGTTACGTGAAGCTTTCTTT.

V is TRBV2 and J is TRBJ1-1; 9 nucleotides align to TRBD1. Germline V gives CDR1 SNHLY, CDR2 FYNNEI. The CDR3 covers 16 residues. V trimming: 6 bases; J trimming: 1 base; junction bases outside the gene matches: 9. Here the CDR3 reads CASSNRDRERNTEAFF. CDR3 in DNA: TGTGCCAGCAGCAACCGGGACAGGGAAAGGAACACTGAAGCTTTCTTT.

The rearrangement uses TRBV5-1 and TRBJ2-2; 8 nucleotides agree with TRBD2. This CDR3 has 16 residues. Germline V gene lookup returns CDR1 SGHRS and CDR2 YFSETQ. V was pared by 0 bases and J by 2 bases, with 3 bases of the junction left unmatched. CDR3 protein: CASSLVGTRNTGELFF. In DNA, the CDR3 is TGCGCCAGCAGCTTGGTAGGGACTAGAAACACCGGGGAGCTGTTTTTT.

The genes are TRBV11-2 and TRBJ1-3; D not certain. Trimming stripped 2 bases from V and 3 bases from J, with 5 bases between. This CDR3 contains 13 residues. The germline gives CDR1 SGHAT, CDR2 FQNNGV. CDR3 in DNA: TGTGCCAGCAGCTTAAGCGATGGAAACACCATATATTTT. Translated, it gives CASSLSDGNTIYF.

Here the CDR3 reads CASSLVRSTEQYF. The CDR3 DNA sequence: TGTGCCAGCAGCTTGGTGCGGTCTACGGAGCAGTACTTC. The genes are TRBV5-4 and TRBJ2-7; D is ambiguous. Germline V gene sequence: CDR1 SGHNT, CDR2 YYREEE (reference sequence). This CDR3 is 13 amino acids long. V was shortened by 0 bases and J by 7 bases, with 11 bases between the two germline ends.